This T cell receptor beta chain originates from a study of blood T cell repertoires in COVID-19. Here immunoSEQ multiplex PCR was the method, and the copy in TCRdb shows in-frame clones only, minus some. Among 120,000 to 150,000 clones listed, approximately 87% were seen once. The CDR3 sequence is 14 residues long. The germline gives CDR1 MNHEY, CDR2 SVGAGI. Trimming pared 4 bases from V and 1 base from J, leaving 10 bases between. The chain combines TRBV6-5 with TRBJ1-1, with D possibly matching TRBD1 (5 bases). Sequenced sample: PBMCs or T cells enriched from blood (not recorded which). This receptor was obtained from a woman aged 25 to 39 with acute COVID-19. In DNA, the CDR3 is TGTGCCAGCAGTTCTCCCAGGGAGAACACTGAAGCTTTCTTT. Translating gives CASSSPRENTEAFF.